The sequence of this T cell receptor (beta chain) was determined in a study of shared clonotypes between healthy human individuals. CDR3 length equals 14 residues. Trimming removed 3 bases from V and 2 bases from J, with 8 bases in between. Per the germline V gene, CDR1 is KGHSH and CDR2 is LQKENI. For every subset, genomic DNA was evenly distributed across several immunoSEQ plates. Sequencing was performed with immunoSEQ multiplex PCR; in TCRdb, only in-frame clones are kept and a portion is missing. The sample consists of 2 million to 2.5 million clones, 90% to 95% of them appearing once. What was sequenced was naive CD4+ T cells from PBMCs. This sample's subset: CD45RA+ positively selected. This receptor was taken from a man younger than 30 in good health. Some clones in this sample may be carry-over from other donors' samples. The chain carries TRBV18 and TRBJ1-3; D remains unclear. CDR3 nucleotides: TGTGCCAGCTCACCGATCGGGGCTGGAAACACCATATATTTT. Protein: CASSPIGAGNTIYF.